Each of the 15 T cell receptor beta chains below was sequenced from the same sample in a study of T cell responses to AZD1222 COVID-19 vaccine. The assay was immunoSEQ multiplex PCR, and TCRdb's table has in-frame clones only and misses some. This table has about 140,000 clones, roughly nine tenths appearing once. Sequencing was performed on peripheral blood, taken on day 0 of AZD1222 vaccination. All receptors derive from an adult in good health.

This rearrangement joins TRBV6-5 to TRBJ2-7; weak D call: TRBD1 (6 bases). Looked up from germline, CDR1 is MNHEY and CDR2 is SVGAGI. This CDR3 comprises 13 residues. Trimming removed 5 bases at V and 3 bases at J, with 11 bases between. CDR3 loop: CASSRKQGYEQYF. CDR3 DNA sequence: TGTGCCAGCAGTCGAAAACAGGGCTACGAGCAGTACTTC.

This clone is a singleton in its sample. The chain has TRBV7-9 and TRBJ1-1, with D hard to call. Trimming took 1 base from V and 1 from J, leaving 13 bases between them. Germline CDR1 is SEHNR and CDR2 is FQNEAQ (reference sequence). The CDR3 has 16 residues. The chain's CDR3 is CASSLELGRGNTEAFF. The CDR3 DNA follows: TGTGCCAGCAGCTTAGAGTTGGGTCGGGGGAACACTGAAGCTTTCTTT.

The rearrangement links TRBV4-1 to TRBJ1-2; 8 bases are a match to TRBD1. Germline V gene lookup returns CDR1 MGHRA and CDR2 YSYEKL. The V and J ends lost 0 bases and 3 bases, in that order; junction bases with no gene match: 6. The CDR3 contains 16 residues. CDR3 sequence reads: CASSQETGVFHYGYTF. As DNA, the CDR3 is TGCGCCAGCAGCCAAGAGACAGGGGTATTTCACTATGGCTACACCTTC.

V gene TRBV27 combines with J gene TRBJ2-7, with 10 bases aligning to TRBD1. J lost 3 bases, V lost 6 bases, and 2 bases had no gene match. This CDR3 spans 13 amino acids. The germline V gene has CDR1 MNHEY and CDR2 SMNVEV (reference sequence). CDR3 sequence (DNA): TGTGCCAGCAGGGGGGACAGGGGCTACGAGCAGTACTTC. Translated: CASRGDRGYEQYF.

The CDR3 DNA reads as TGTGCCAGTAGTATGCTGAACACTGAAGCTTTCTTT. Translation: CASSMLNTEAFF. The chain combines TRBV19 with TRBJ1-1; no clear D. The CDR3 contains 12 residues. The germline gives CDR1 LNHDA, CDR2 SQIVND (reference sequence). V lost 3 bases and J lost 0, with 2 bases in between.

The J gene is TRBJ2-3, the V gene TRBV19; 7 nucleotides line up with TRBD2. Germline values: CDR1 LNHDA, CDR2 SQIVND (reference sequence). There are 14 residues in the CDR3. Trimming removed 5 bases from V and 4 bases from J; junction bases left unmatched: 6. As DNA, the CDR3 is TGTGCCAGTAGTGGGGGAGGGCCAGCAGATACGCAGTATTTT. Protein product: CASSGGGPADTQYF.

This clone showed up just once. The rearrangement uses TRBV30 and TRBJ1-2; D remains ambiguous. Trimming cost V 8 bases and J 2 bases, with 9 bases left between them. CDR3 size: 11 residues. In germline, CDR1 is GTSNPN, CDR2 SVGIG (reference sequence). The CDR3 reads CARGENYGYTF. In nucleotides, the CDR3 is TGTGCCCGAGGTGAAAACTATGGCTACACCTTC.

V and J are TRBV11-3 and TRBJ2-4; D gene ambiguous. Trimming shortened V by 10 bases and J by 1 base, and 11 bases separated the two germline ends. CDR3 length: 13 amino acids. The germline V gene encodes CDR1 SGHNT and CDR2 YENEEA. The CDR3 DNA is TGTGCCATCCGTTCGACGGCCAAAAACATTCAGTACTTC. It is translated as CAIRSTAKNIQYF.

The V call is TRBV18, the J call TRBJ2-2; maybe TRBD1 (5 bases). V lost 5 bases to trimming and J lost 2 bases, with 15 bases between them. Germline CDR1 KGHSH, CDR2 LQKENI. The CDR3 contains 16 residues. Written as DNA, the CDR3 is TGTGCCAGCTCAGAACAGGCCGGATATAACACCGGGGAGCTGTTTTTT. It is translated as CASSEQAGYNTGELFF.

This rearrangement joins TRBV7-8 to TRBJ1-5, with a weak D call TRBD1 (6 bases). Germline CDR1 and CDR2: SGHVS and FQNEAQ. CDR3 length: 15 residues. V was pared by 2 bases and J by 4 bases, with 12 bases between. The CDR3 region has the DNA TGTGCCAGCAGCTTAAACGGGGGCGGGAATCAGCCCCAGCATTTT. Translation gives CASSLNGGGNQPQHF.

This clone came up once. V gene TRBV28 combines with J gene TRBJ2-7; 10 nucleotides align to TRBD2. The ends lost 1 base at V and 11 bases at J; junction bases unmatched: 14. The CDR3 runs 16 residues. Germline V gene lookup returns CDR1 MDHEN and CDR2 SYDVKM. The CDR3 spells CASSLSPGSGRSSEYF. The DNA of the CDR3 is TGTGCCAGCAGTTTATCCCCAGGTAGCGGGAGGTCTTCTGAGTACTTC.

The CDR3 region has the DNA TGTGCCAGCAGCCCATCAGCGGGAGTTCTCATGGCTGGGGCCAACGTCCTGACTTTC. Translating gives CASSPSAGVLMAGANVLTF. The chain recombines TRBV9 with TRBJ2-6, with 8 nucleotides matching TRBD2. V dropped 4 bases and J dropped 2; count of bases not matched to a gene: 14. This CDR3 region has 19 residues. CDR1 SGDLS and CDR2 YYNGEE come from the germline V gene.

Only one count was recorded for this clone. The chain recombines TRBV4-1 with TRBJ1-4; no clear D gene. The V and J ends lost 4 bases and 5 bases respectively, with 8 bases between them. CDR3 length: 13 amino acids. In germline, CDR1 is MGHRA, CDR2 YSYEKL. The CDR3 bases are TGCGCCAGCAGCCCCCTCGTCAATGAAAAACTGTTTTTT. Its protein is CASSPLVNEKLFF.

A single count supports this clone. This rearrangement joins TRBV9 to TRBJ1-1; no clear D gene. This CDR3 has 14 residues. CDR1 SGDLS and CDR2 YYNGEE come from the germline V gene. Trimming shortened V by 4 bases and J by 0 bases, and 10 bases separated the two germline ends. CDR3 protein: CASSPSSLNTEAFF. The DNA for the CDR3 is TGTGCCAGCAGCCCCAGCAGCCTGAACACTGAAGCTTTCTTT. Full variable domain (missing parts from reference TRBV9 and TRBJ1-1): DSGVTQTPKHLITATGQRVTLRCSPRSGDLSVYWYQQSLDQGLQFLIQYYNGEERAKGNILERFSAQQFPDLHSELNLSSLELGDSALYFCASSPSSLNTEAFFGQGTRLTVV.

CDR3 region: CASTPGKGYYGYTF. Here the CDR3 DNA reads TGTGCCAGCACCCCCGGGAAGGGGTACTATGGCTACACCTTC. J is TRBJ1-2 and V is TRBV2; weak D call: TRBD1 (5 bases). The V end was cut by 7 bases, the J end by 3 bases, with 15 bases between. The CDR3 consists of 14 residues. The germline gives CDR1 SNHLY, CDR2 FYNNEI.